The sequence of this T cell receptor beta chain was determined in a study of beta chain features in type 1 diabetes. As concerns this clone: Its antigen remains unidentified.

Expressed TCRB transcripts were sequenced after all isolated RNA was converted to cDNA. Using immunoSEQ multiplex PCR, the repertoire was profiled, and TCRdb retains in-frame clones only, with some absent. The sample carries about 900,000 clones, roughly 17% recorded once. CDR1 is MDHEN, CDR2 SYDVKM, per germline. The V segment lost 8 bases and the J segment 3 bases; nucleotides outside the gene matches: 16. CDR3 size: 17 residues. Study-level findings and limits: People with Type 1 diabetes carried modestly yet significantly shorter TCRB CDR3s in all four CD4+ subsets.

The sample was naive CD4+ T cells from blood. This sequence originates from a woman between 18 and 29 years old in good health. V is TRBV28 and J is TRBJ2-7; 10 bases map to TRBD2. The CDR3 nucleotides read TGTGCCAGCCTCAGCACGAGCGGGAGGGTCGGTGTCTACGAGCAGTACTTC. It encodes CASLSTSGRVGVYEQYF.